Here is one T cell receptor (beta chain) with its context. The antigen is not known. All donors participated as healthy donors of bone marrow. The germline V and J ends were trimmed by 2 bases and 0 bases, with 18 bases remaining between them. Germline V lookup: CDR1 SGHNT, CDR2 YYREEE (reference sequence). The CDR3 sequence is 17 residues long. Amplification used 60 Vbeta primers and 13 Jbeta primers. Libraries were prepared by immunoSEQ multiplex PCR; TCRdb keeps only in-frame clonotypes and omits some of them. The sample records 110,000 to 150,000 clones, about 82% being singletons. This sample was taken from a study of cytomegalovirus exposure and HLA in healthy donors. Study conclusions and caveats: Using the classifier, cytomegalovirus status was reportedly diagnosed with high specificity and sensitivity. A missense DCLRE1C variant was associated with V- and J-gene trimming of TCR beta chains in a later analysis, and an independent cohort replicated the association. Later analysis found that TCR beta chains associated with HLA were more clonally expanded than other, equally common chains.

The sequenced material came from PBMCs. This TCR came from a woman between 35 and 50 years old in good health and CMV-seropositive. The chain recombines TRBV5-4 with TRBJ2-7; TRBD2 might be the D (5 bases). The CDR3 DNA follows: TGTGCCAGCAGCTTTGGTGCCGGGGATCATAGCTCCTACGAGCAGTACTTC. Its protein product is CASSFGAGDHSSYEQYF. Full variable domain (remainder filled in from reference TRBV5-4 and TRBJ2-7): ETGVTQSPTHLIKTRGQQVTLRCSSQSGHNTVSWYQQALGQGPQFIFQYYREEENGRGNFPPRFSGLQFPNYSSELNVNALELDDSALYLCASSFGAGDHSSYEQYFGPGTRLTVT.